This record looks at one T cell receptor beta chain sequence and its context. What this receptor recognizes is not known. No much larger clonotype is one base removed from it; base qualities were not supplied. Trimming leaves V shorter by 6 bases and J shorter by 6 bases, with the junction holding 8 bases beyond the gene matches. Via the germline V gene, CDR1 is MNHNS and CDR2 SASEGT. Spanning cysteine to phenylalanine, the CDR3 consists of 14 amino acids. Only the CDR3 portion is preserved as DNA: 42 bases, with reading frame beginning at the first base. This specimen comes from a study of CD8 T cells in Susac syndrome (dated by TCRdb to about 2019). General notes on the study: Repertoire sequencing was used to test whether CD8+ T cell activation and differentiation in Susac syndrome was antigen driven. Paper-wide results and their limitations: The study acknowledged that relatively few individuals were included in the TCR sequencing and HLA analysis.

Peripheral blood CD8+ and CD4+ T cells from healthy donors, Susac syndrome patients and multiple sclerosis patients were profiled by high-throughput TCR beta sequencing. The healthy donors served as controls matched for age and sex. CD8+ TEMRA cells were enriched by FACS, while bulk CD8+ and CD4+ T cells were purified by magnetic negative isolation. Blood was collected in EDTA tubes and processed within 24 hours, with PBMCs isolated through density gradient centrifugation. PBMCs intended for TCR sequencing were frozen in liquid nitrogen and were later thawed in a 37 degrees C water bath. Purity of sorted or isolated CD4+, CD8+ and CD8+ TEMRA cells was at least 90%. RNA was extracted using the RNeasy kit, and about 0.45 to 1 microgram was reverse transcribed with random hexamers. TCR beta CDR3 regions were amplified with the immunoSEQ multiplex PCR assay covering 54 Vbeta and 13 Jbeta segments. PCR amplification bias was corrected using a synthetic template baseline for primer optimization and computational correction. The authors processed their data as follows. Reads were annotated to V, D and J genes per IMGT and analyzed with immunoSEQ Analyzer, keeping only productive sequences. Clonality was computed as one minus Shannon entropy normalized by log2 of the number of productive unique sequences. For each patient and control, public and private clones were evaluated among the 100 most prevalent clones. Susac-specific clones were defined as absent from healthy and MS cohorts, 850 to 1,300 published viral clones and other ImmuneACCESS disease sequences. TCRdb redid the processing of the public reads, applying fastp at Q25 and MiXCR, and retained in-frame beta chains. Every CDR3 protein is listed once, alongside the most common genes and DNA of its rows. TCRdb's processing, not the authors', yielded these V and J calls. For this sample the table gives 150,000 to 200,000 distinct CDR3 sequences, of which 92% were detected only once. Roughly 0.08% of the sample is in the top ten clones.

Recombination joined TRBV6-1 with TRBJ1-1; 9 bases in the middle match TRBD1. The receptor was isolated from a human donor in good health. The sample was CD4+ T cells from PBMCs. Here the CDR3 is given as CASSPRDRDAEAFF. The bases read TGTGCCAGCAGCCCACGGGACAGGGACGCTGAAGCTTTCTTT.